The clone carrying this TCR beta chain has a single count. This specimen belongs to a study of blood T cell repertoires in COVID-19. Across the study: From the United States, Italy and Spain came samples of acute and convalescent COVID-19. Sample material is recorded as cDNA or gDNA derived from T cells, B-cell-depleted T cells, or PBMCs.

In the original workflow: Estimation of nucleated cell counts relied on the amplification of reference gene primers. TCRdb's table, derived via immunoSEQ multiplex PCR, lists solely in-frame clones and lacks some. Clonal size and the V and J genes are those of that table, whereas D and trimming came from the DNA. The sample lists about 82,000 clones, about 76% occurring once. The trim removed 8 bases at V and 8 bases at J, leaving 17 bases unmatched. The CDR3 covers 15 residues. CDR1 MNHEY and CDR2 SMNVEV come from the germline V gene (reference sequence). The specimen sequenced was peripheral blood. V gene TRBV27 combines with J gene TRBJ1-2; 7 bases align to TRBD1. This receptor was obtained from an elderly man with acute or convalescent COVID-19. The CDR3 DNA reads TGTGCCAGCCAAGCCTTACAGGGGACCACGCGGGGCTACACCTTC. As protein: CASQALQGTTRGYTF.